Each of the 11 T cell receptor beta chains below was sequenced from the same sample in a study of T cell repertoires in cytomegalovirus infection (dated 2019 in TCRdb). Sequencing instrument: Illumina HiSeq 1500. The public reads were reprocessed in TCRdb via fastp at Q25 and MiXCR, keeping in-frame beta chains. Rows with one shared CDR3 protein collapse into an entry with the most common genes and DNA. The sample yields some 920,000 distinct CDR3 sequences; around 30% were counted once. About an eighth of the sample is held by the ten biggest clonotypes. The treatment or condition tag for this specimen amounts to: in vitro stimulation with specific CMV peptide epitopes to enrich CMV-specific T cells. The antigens these receptors bind are not known. The sequenced sample was cultured CD8+ T cells from PBMCs, obtained from culture after CMV antigen stimulation. Receptor source: a human donor in good health (CMV status not recorded). Some clones in this sample may be carry-over from other donors' samples.

The V call is TRBV27, the J call TRBJ1-2, with 7 bases identical to TRBD1. The length of the CDR3 is 13 residues. Germline loops: CDR1 MNHEY, CDR2 SMNVEV (reference sequence). After removal of 3 bases from V and 8 bases from J, the junction contained 6 bases not matched to a gene. In nucleotides, the CDR3 is TGTGCCAGCAGTTTGAGGAGGGGGCGAGGCTACACCTTC. As protein: CASSLRRGRGYTF.

This clonotype appeared many times. The chain combines TRBV4-1 with TRBJ1-1; D is uncertain. The ends were cut back, 1 base at V and 2 bases at J, with 5 bases in the middle. The CDR3 covers 13 residues. Per germline, CDR1 MGHRA and CDR2 YSYEKL. This CDR3 reads CASSQGSNTEAFF. DNA for the CDR3: TGCGCCAGCAGCCAAGGATCCAACACTGAAGCTTTCTTT.

This clonotype was detected many times. This chain connects TRBV7-2 to TRBJ1-1, with D possibly TRBD1 on 6 matching bases. The CDR3 is 15 residues long. CDR1 and CDR2 from the germline V gene are SGHTA and FQGNSA. Between the trimmed V and J ends, which lost 4 bases and 3 bases, there was a span of 15 bases. CDR3 loop: CASSSEIQGHTEAFF. CDR3 nucleotide sequence: TGTGCCAGCAGCTCAGAAATACAGGGTCACACTGAAGCTTTCTTT.

The DNA for the CDR3 is TGTGCCAGCAGTTACCAGGGGATCTTCGACGAGCAGTACGTC. The encoded protein is CASSYQGIFDEQYV. The genes are TRBV6-2 or TRBV6-3 and TRBJ2-7; weak D call: TRBD1 (6 bases). Trimming took off 2 bases at V and 5 bases at J, with 13 bases between the two ends. Germline CDR1 and CDR2: MNHEY and SVGEGT. The CDR3 has 14 residues.

This chain uses TRBV27 with TRBJ2-4; TRBD2 agrees at 10 bases. This CDR3 has 15 residues. The germline CDR1 and CDR2 sequences are MNHEY and SMNVEV (reference sequence). V lost 0 bases, J lost 8 bases, and 4 bases stayed unmatched. The CDR3 nucleotides are TGTGCCAGCAGTTTATCCAATGGACTAGCGGACATTCAGTACTTC. It codes for CASSLSNGLADIQYF.

This clonotype showed up just a few times. The chain couples TRBV7-2 to TRBJ2-5; 7 nucleotides align to TRBD2. The CDR3 spans 16 residues. Germline lookup yields CDR1 SGHTA and CDR2 FQGNSA. V shed 2 bases, J shed 1 base, and the junction held 7 bases outside the gene matches. The CDR3 here is CASSLSGGGSQETQYF. The CDR3 DNA follows: TGTGCCAGCAGCTTATCGGGGGGTGGCAGCCAAGAGACCCAGTACTTC.

In DNA, the CDR3 is TGTGCCAGCAGCCTCCGGGGGGCGGGGGGGCAAAATGAGCAGTTCTTC. It specifies CASSLRGAGGQNEQFF. The chain recombines TRBV9 with TRBJ2-1, with 9 bases identical to TRBD2. The CDR3 sequence is 16 residues long. CDR1 is SGDLS, CDR2 YYNGEE, per germline. V shed 4 bases, J shed 7 bases, and the junction held 12 bases outside the gene matches.

This rearrangement joins TRBV6-1 to TRBJ1-6; D is possibly TRBD1 (5 bases). This CDR3 is built from 17 residues. V lost 5 bases and J 5 bases, leaving 19 bases between the germline ends. CDR1 is MNHNS and CDR2 is SASEGT in the germline V gene. In DNA form, the CDR3 reads TGTGCCAGCAGTTCCCTCCCCTTGGGACGCAATAATTCACCCCTCCACTTT. It specifies CASSSLPLGRNNSPLHF.

This chain uses TRBV7-6 with TRBJ2-3, with D possibly matching TRBD1 (5 bases). Deletions cut 8 bases from V and 2 bases from J, with 20 bases between. CDR1 is SGHVS, CDR2 FNYEAQ, per germline. This CDR3 comprises 16 residues. The CDR3 reads CASSTLGARTTDTQYF. As DNA, the CDR3 is TGTGCCAGCTCCACGCTAGGGGCCCGGACCACAGATACGCAGTATTTT.

The genes are TRBV11-2 and TRBJ2-7; 10 positions agree with TRBD2. This CDR3 spans 15 amino acids. Germline V CDR1 and CDR2: SGHAT, FQNNGV. Trimming took 1 base from V and 3 from J; bases not matched to a gene: 3. In DNA form, the CDR3 reads TGTGCCAGCAGCTTAGTCCCTAGCGGGGGCTACGAGCAGTACGTC. It codes for CASSLVPSGGYEQYV.

The chain links TRBV29-1 to TRBJ2-5; D is perhaps TRBD1 (7 bases). CDR3 length equals 14 residues. Germline CDR1 and CDR2: SQVTM and ANQGSEA. V was trimmed by 1 base and J by 1 base, leaving 10 bases between them. The CDR3 sequence: CSVEGRDSQETQYF. The CDR3 DNA follows: TGCAGCGTTGAAGGGAGGGACAGCCAAGAGACCCAGTACTTC.